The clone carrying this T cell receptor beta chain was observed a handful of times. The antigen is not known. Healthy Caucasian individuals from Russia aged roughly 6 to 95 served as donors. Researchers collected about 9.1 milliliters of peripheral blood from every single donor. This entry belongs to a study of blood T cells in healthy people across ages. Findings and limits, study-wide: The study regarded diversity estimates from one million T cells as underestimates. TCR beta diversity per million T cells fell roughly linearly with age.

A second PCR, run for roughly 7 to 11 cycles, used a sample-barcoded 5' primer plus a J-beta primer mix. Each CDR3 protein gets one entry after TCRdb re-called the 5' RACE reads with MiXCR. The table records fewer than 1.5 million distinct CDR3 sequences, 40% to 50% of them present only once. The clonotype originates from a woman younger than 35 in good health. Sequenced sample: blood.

CDR3 loop: CSAERDPSSYNEQFF. CDR3 DNA sequence: TGCAGTGCGGAGCGGGATCCGAGCTCCTACAATGAGCAGTTCTTC. The rearrangement links TRBV20-1 to TRBJ2-1, with 7 nucleotides matching TRBD2. The CDR3 has 15 residues. V lost 6 bases to trimming and J lost 0 bases; unmatched junction nucleotides: 8. Germline V gives CDR1 DFQATT, CDR2 SNEGSKA (reference sequence).